This T cell receptor (beta chain) derives from a study of shared clonotypes between healthy human individuals. Findings and limits, study-wide: For sorted subsets, rarefaction showed incomplete sequencing despite large depth.

As for this clone: Its antigen remains unknown.

Germline V gene sequence: CDR1 SGHNT, CDR2 YYREEE (reference sequence). Trimming pared 4 bases from V and 4 bases from J, leaving 12 bases between. The CDR3 spans 13 residues. Every subset had its genomic DNA shared out evenly among several immunoSEQ plates. Sorted subsets were amplified in replicate PCRs using around 0.2 ug DNA, tens of thousands of T cell genomes. Produced via immunoSEQ multiplex PCR; TCRdb's table is partial and in-frame only. The table includes over a million clones, over 95% detected once. The V call is TRBV5-4, the J call TRBJ2-7, with TRBD2 as a possible D gene (6 bases). The sequence was collected from a man younger than 40 in good health. The specimen was naive CD4+ T cells sorted from blood. Subset indicated: CD45RA+ positively selected. The CDR3 sequence is CASSARGGYEQYF. In DNA form, the CDR3 reads TGTGCCAGCAGCGCCCGCGGAGGGTACGAGCAGTACTTC.